This T cell receptor beta chain is drawn from a study of cytomegalovirus exposure and HLA in healthy donors. PCR primers comprised 60 Vbeta and 13 Jbeta primers. Profiling relied on immunoSEQ multiplex PCR, and the TCRdb table lists in-frame clones only, not all of them. Seen here are 140,000 to 150,000 clones, roughly 9.7% observed once, and the top ten hold 1.8%. CDR3 size: 16 residues. The V gene end was trimmed by 6 bases and the J gene end by 1 base; junction bases not matched to a gene: 11. The germline V gene has CDR1 LNHDA and CDR2 SQIVND (reference sequence). Sequenced: PBMCs. The gene calls are TRBV19 and TRBJ1-1, with TRBD1 matching over 7 bases. This TCR came from a man aged 50 or older in good health and CMV-seronegative. CDR3 amino acids: CASRPHTGAPNTEAFF. As DNA, the CDR3 is TGTGCCAGTAGGCCCCATACAGGGGCCCCGAACACTGAAGCTTTCTTT.